Presented here are 8 T cell receptor beta chains from one specimen sequenced in a study of T cells of healthy individuals. TCRdb reprocessed the 5' RACE reads with MiXCR, giving one entry per CDR3 protein. The sample holds 40,000 to 60,000 distinct CDR3 sequences; roughly 15% are singletons and the top ten take about 16%. The origin of the receptors is a human donor in good health.

This chain joins TRBV21-1 and TRBJ2-7; TRBD2, as called in the table, went unchecked against the DNA. TRBV21-1 is reported as a pseudogene. The CDR3 runs to 16 residues. The CDR3 here is CASSFHQQDYSYEQYF. CDR3 coding DNA: TGTGCCAGCAGCTTTCACCAGCAGGACTACTCCTACGAGCAGTACTTC.

This clonotype was detected ten times or more. This sequence joins TRBV6-2 or TRBV6-3 and TRBJ1-1, with D uncertain. The germline V and J ends were trimmed by 2 bases and 6 bases, with 16 bases remaining between them. Germline values: CDR1 MNHEY, CDR2 SVGEGT. There are 15 residues in the CDR3. The CDR3 DNA reads TGTGCCAGCAGTTACCTCACCCCGGCCACAGCTGAAGCTTTCTTT. Its translation: CASSYLTPATAEAFF.

This clonotype was detected ten times or more. The chain combines TRBV4-3 with TRBJ1-1; TRBD1 agrees at 7 bases. CDR1 is LGHNA and CDR2 is YSLEER in the germline V gene. With 0 bases clipped from V and 5 bases from J, the junction kept 9 bases outside the gene matches. The CDR3 runs to 16 residues. CDR3 DNA: TGCGCCAGCAGCCAAGATCCGAGACAGGGAGGGACTGAAGCTTTCTTT. As protein: CASSQDPRQGGTEAFF.

This sequence joins TRBV6-2 or TRBV6-3 and TRBJ1-1; D call uncertain. The CDR3 spans 12 residues. Germline CDR1 and CDR2: MNHEY and SVGEGT. V shed 8 bases and J shed 5 bases, with 12 bases lying between them. The CDR3 reads CASQEAPTEAFF. CDR3 sequence (DNA): TGTGCCAGCCAGGAGGCCCCGACTGAAGCTTTCTTT.

This chain links TRBV7-8 with TRBJ1-2, with TRBD1 as a possible D gene (6 bases). CDR3 length equals 15 residues. The V gene lost 5 bases and the J gene lost 4 bases, with 17 bases spanning the gap. Germline V lookup: CDR1 SGHVS, CDR2 FQNEAQ. The CDR3 sequence: CASSPRTEGSYGYTF. The CDR3 DNA reads as TGTGCCAGCAGCCCCCGGACAGAGGGAAGCTATGGCTACACCTTC. Using reference TRBV7-8 and TRBJ1-2 for the parts outside the CDR3, the full variable domain is GAGVSQSPRYKVAKRGQDVALRCDPISGHVSLFWYQQALGQGPEFLTYFQNEAQLDKSGLPSDRFFAERPEGSVSTLKIQRTQQEDSAVYLCASSPRTEGSYGYTFGSGTRLTVV.

This clonotype was recorded at least ten times. The rearrangement links TRBV12-5 to TRBJ2-5; D uncertain. Germline V CDR1 and CDR2: LGHNT, FRNRAP. The CDR3 is 13 amino acids. Trimming removed 4 bases from V and 2 bases from J, with 8 bases in between. The CDR3 coding sequence is TGTGCTAGTGGTTGGGGTCCGCAAGAGACCCAGTACTTC. Its translation: CASGWGPQETQYF.

This clonotype was counted only a few times. This chain connects TRBV5-1 to TRBJ1-1; the D is unclear. The V and J ends lost 4 bases and 1 base respectively, with 8 bases between them. The CDR3 consists of 13 residues. Germline V gives CDR1 SGHRS, CDR2 YFSETQ. The CDR3 is CASSLSWNTEAFF. CDR3 nucleotides: TGCGCCAGCAGCCTCTCGTGGAACACTGAAGCTTTCTTT.

This clonotype was found many times. This chain uses TRBV10-3 with TRBJ2-7; 8 bases match TRBD2. Trimming cost V 2 bases and J 4 bases; bases outside gene matches: 1. Germline-derived CDR1 and CDR2 are ENHRY and SYGVKD. There are 13 residues in the CDR3. The CDR3, as DNA: TGTGCCATCAGTGAGGAGCGGGAGTACGAGCAGTACTTC. As protein: CAISEEREYEQYF.